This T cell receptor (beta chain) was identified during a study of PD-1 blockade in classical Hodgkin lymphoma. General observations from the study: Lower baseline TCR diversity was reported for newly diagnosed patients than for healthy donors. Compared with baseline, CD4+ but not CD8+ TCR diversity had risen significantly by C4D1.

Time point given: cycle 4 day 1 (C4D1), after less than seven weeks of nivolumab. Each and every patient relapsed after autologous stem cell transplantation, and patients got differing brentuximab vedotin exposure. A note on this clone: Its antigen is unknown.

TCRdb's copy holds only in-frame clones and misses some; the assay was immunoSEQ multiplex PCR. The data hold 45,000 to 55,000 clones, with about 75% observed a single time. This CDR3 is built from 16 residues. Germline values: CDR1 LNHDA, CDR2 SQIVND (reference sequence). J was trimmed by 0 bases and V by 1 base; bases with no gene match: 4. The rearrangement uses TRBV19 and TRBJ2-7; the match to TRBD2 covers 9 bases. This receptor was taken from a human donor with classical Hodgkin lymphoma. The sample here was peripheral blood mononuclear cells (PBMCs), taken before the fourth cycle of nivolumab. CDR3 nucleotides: TGTGCCAGTAGTATAGTAGCTAGCGGGATCTCCTACGAGCAGTACTTC. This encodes CASSIVASGISYEQYF.